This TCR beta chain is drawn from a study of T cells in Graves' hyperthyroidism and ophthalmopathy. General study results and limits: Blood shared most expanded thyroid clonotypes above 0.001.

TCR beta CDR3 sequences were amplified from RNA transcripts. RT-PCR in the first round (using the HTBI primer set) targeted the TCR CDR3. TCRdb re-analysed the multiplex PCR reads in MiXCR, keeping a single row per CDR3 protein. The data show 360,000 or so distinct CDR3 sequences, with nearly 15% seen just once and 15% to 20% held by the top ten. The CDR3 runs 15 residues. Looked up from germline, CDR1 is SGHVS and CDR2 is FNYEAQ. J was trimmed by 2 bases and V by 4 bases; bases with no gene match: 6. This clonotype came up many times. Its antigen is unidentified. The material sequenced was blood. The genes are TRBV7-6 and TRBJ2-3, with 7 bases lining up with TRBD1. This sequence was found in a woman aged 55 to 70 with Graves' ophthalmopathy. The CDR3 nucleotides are TGTGCCAGCAGCTCCAGACAGGGATACACAGATACGCAGTATTTT. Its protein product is CASSSRQGYTDTQYF.